Below, 23 T cell receptor beta chains from the same sample are listed, as sequenced in a study of radiation and T cells in renal cell carcinoma. TCRdb's copy holds only in-frame clones and misses some; the assay was immunoSEQ multiplex PCR. Found here are about 4,300 clones, approximately 56% of them singletons; the top ten hold around 42%. Treatment indicated: 15 Gy SBRT to primary tumor, nephrectomy 4 weeks later. The starting material was tumor tissue, obtained from a patient whose treatment included radiotherapy and nephrectomy. The origin of the receptors is a woman in her sixties with renal cell carcinoma.

The chain has TRBV9 and TRBJ2-3; D is uncertain. The germline gives CDR1 SGDLS, CDR2 YYNGEE. V was pared by 4 bases and J by 4 bases, with 10 bases between. The CDR3 sequence is 13 residues long. This chain's CDR3 is CASSFPGADTQYF. The CDR3 DNA reads as TGTGCCAGCAGCTTCCCGGGTGCAGATACGCAGTATTTT.

This clone rates as medium-sized. The chain couples TRBV10-1 to TRBJ2-7, with a weak D call TRBD2 (7 bases). The CDR3 loop spans 15 amino acids. Trimming left V 4 bases short and J 3 bases short, with 16 bases between. Germline V gene sequence: CDR1 WNHNN, CDR2 SYGVQD (reference sequence). The CDR3 DNA reads TGCGCCAGCAGTGTCGCGGGGGCGCGCGGCTACGAGCAGTACTTC. Translating it yields CASSVAGARGYEQYF.

The rearrangement uses TRBV19 and TRBJ2-1, with 9 bases aligning to TRBD2. After removal of 5 bases from V and 2 bases from J, the junction contained 7 bases not matched to a gene. The germline V gene encodes CDR1 LNHDA and CDR2 SQIVND (reference sequence). CDR3 length: 16 residues. In DNA form, the CDR3 reads TGTGCCAGTAGTTTTGGGCGGGGGGGCCCCTACAATGAGCAGTTCTTC. Translated, it gives CASSFGRGGPYNEQFF.

The chain carries TRBV15 and TRBJ1-6; tentatively, D is TRBD1 (6 bases). This CDR3 is built from 14 residues. Germline CDR1 reads LNHNV; CDR2 reads YYDKDF (reference sequence). Trimming shortened V by 5 bases and J by 6 bases, and 11 bases separated the two germline ends. This CDR3 is CATSPDRFNSPLHF. The CDR3 nucleotides are TGTGCCACCAGCCCGGACAGATTTAATTCACCCCTCCACTTT.

The chain combines TRBV6-1 with TRBJ2-2; 10 bases match TRBD1. Trimming at V came to 3 bases and at J to 6 bases, leaving 7 bases not matched to a gene. The CDR3 loop spans 16 amino acids. CDR1 and CDR2 (germline): MNHNS, SASEGT. The CDR3 DNA sequence: TGTGCCAGCAGTGAGCACGGGACAGGGGTCTCCGGGGAGCTGTTTTTT. It specifies CASSEHGTGVSGELFF.

The rearrangement joins TRBV5-8 to TRBJ2-3; tentative D call: TRBD1 (6 bases). V was shortened by 7 bases and J by 3 bases, with 24 bases between the two germline ends. CDR1 and CDR2 from the germline V gene are SGHTS and YDEGEE. The CDR3 sequence is 17 residues long. The CDR3, as DNA: TGTGCCAGCCCGAGATTGGCAATAAGGGGGAGTACAGATACGCAGTATTTT. Translated: CASPRLAIRGSTDTQYF.

The CDR3 sequence: CASSLLAGAGETQYF. The CDR3 DNA reads as TGTGCCAGCAGCTTGCTAGCGGGGGCGGGGGAGACCCAGTACTTC. The chain uses TRBV5-4 and TRBJ2-5; 10 bases are a match to TRBD2. CDR3 length: 15 residues. Trimming at V came to 1 base and at J to 5 bases, leaving 5 bases not matched to a gene. Germline CDR1 is SGHNT and CDR2 is YYREEE (reference sequence).

This clone was found once. This chain links TRBV18 with TRBJ1-1; D is undetermined. CDR1 and CDR2 (germline): KGHSH, LQKENI. Trimming shortened V by 2 bases and J by 4 bases, and 8 bases separated the two germline ends. The CDR3 loop spans 13 amino acids. In DNA form, the CDR3 reads TGTGCCAGCTCACCAGGTGGTAGCACTGAAGCTTTCTTT. Residues: CASSPGGSTEAFF.

In its sample, this clone ranks as large. The chain couples TRBV9 to TRBJ1-3, with D possibly being TRBD1 (5 bases). CDR1 is SGDLS, CDR2 YYNGEE, per germline. The CDR3 loop spans 13 amino acids. V shed 5 bases and J shed 2 bases, with 8 bases lying between them. The CDR3 loop reads CASRGDAGNTIYF. The CDR3 coding sequence is TGTGCCAGCAGGGGGGATGCTGGAAACACCATATATTTT. Complete variable domain (other parts from reference TRBV9 and TRBJ1-3): DSGVTQTPKHLITATGQRVTLRCSPRSGDLSVYWYQQSLDQGLQFLIQYYNGEERAKGNILERFSAQQFPDLHSELNLSSLELGDSALYFCASRGDAGNTIYFGEGSWLTVV.

The rearrangement uses TRBV28 and TRBJ2-7; 12 nucleotides align to TRBD2. J was trimmed by 2 bases and V by 6 bases; bases with no gene match: 8. The CDR3 is 16 residues long. CDR1 is MDHEN, CDR2 SYDVKM, per germline. CDR3 protein: CASSPPSGRAAYEQYF. The CDR3 DNA reads TGTGCCAGCAGCCCCCCTAGCGGGAGGGCCGCCTACGAGCAGTACTTC.

This clone has more than one count but fewer than ten. The CDR3 sequence: CASSQDPAGVYSTDTQYF. The CDR3 coding sequence is TGCGCCAGCAGCCAAGACCCAGCGGGAGTTTATAGCACAGATACGCAGTATTTT. The rearrangement links TRBV4-1 to TRBJ2-3; 8 positions agree with TRBD2. This CDR3 contains 18 residues. V was pared by 0 bases and J by 0 bases, with 8 bases of the junction left unmatched. The germline gives CDR1 MGHRA, CDR2 YSYEKL.

The rearrangement uses TRBV6-5 and TRBJ1-4, with D possibly TRBD1 on 5 matching bases. This CDR3 comprises 15 residues. Germline V CDR1 and CDR2: MNHEY, SVGAGI. Between the trimmed V and J ends, which lost 6 bases and 4 bases, there was a span of 15 bases. CDR3 coding DNA: TGTGCCAGCAGAACAACGACAGCCCGTAATGAAAAACTGTTTTTT. Encoded protein: CASRTTTARNEKLFF.

V gene TRBV11-2 combines with J gene TRBJ2-7; D is ambiguous. The CDR3 has 12 residues. Germline assignment: CDR1 SGHAT and CDR2 FQNNGV. Trimming took 5 bases from V and 3 from J, leaving 8 bases between them. The CDR3 loop is CASSGSFYEQYF. CDR3 sequence (DNA): TGTGCCAGCAGCGGCAGCTTCTACGAGCAGTACTTC.

The chain uses TRBV6-5 and TRBJ2-5; D gene unclear. Trimming left V 6 bases short and J 1 base short, with 3 bases between. CDR3 size: 11 residues. Germline V gives CDR1 MNHEY, CDR2 SVGAGI. This chain's CDR3 is CASSPQETQYF. The CDR3 nucleotides are TGTGCCAGCAGCCCCCAAGAGACCCAGTACTTC.

V and J are TRBV10-3 and TRBJ2-5; D remains ambiguous. CDR1 and CDR2 from the germline V gene are ENHRY and SYGVKD. CDR3 size: 18 residues. The V gene lost 6 bases and the J gene lost 7 bases, with 30 bases spanning the gap. The CDR3 nucleotides read TGTGCCATCAGGGACCCCCCTCTTCTCACCTGCAAAATGGGGACCCAGTACTTC. Its protein is CAIRDPPLLTCKMGTQYF.

This chain connects TRBV7-2 to TRBJ2-5; a weak D match, TRBD2 (7 bases). Per the germline V gene, CDR1 is SGHTA and CDR2 is FQGNSA. V dropped 5 bases and J dropped 5 bases, with 24 bases sitting between them. The CDR3 is made up of 17 amino acids. CDR3 sequence reads: CASSPRGGIGVWETQYF. Written as DNA, the CDR3 is TGTGCCAGCAGCCCTAGGGGGGGCATTGGGGTCTGGGAGACCCAGTACTTC.

This clone has just a few counts. This chain joins TRBV6-1 and TRBJ2-5; 9 nucleotides line up with TRBD1. There are 13 residues in the CDR3. In germline, CDR1 is MNHNS, CDR2 SASEGT. With V trimmed by 6 bases and J by 5 bases, 4 bases remained unmatched. For the CDR3, the DNA is TGTGCCAGCAGCCGGGACAGGGATGAGACCCAGTACTTC. Protein sequence: CASSRDRDETQYF.

This chain links TRBV6-1 with TRBJ2-5; no definite D call. V was trimmed by 5 bases and J by 2 bases, leaving 12 bases between them. CDR1 and CDR2 (germline): MNHNS, SASEGT. The CDR3 runs to 14 residues. The CDR3 coding sequence is TGTGCCAGCAGTCCCCAGGCCCCGCAAGAGACCCAGTACTTC. Its translation: CASSPQAPQETQYF.

This clone was counted between two and nine times. CDR3 sequence reads: CASSLDTGGCNQPQHF. CDR3 bases: TGTGCCAGCAGCTTGGATACTGGGGGCTGCAATCAGCCCCAGCATTTT. The V and J genes are TRBV5-6 and TRBJ1-5, with D perhaps TRBD1 (6 bases). CDR1 and CDR2 (germline): SGHDT, YYEEEE. The CDR3 is made up of 16 amino acids. The V end was cut by 0 bases, the J end by 2 bases, with 12 bases between. The full variable domain, in which reference TRBV5-6 and TRBJ1-5 provide the parts outside the CDR3, is DAGVTQSPTHLIKTRGQQVTLRCSPKSGHDTVSWYQQALGQGPQFIFQYYEEEERQRGNFPDRFSGHQFPNYSSELNVNALLLGDSALYLCASSLDTGGCNQPQHFGDGTRLSIL.

This chain joins TRBV27 and TRBJ1-4; TRBD1 might be the D (5 bases). The CDR3 covers 16 residues. Germline V gene sequence: CDR1 MNHEY, CDR2 SMNVEV (reference sequence). Trimming shortened V by 2 bases and J by 2 bases, and 12 bases separated the two germline ends. In nucleotides, the CDR3 is TGTGCCAGCAGTTTAAATTGGGGGGGGACTAATGAAAAACTGTTTTTT. Its translation: CASSLNWGGTNEKLFF.

This chain uses TRBV6-4 with TRBJ1-1; no clear D. The V end lost 4 bases, the J end lost 5 bases, and 11 bases lay between the germline ends. There are 13 residues in the CDR3. Germline V gene lookup returns CDR1 MRHNA and CDR2 SNTAGT. The CDR3 protein is CASSVEGRTEAFF. CDR3 sequence (DNA): TGTGCCAGCAGTGTGGAGGGAAGAACTGAAGCTTTCTTT.

This clone was seen only once. The rearrangement uses TRBV5-1 and TRBJ2-5; TRBD2 is a possible D gene (6 bases). V lost 0 bases and J 5 bases, leaving 14 bases between the germline ends. The CDR3 runs to 15 residues. Germline CDR1 SGHRS, CDR2 YFSETQ. The CDR3 here is CASSLAPGVEETQYF. The DNA for the CDR3 is TGCGCCAGCAGCTTGGCCCCGGGGGTCGAGGAGACCCAGTACTTC.

The chain joins TRBV7-2 to TRBJ1-2; unclear D gene. The length of the CDR3 is 14 residues. CDR1 is SGHTA and CDR2 is FQGNSA in the germline V gene. V lost 3 bases and J 4 bases, leaving 12 bases between the germline ends. The DNA of the CDR3 is TGTGCCAGCAGCTTGCTGACTGGAGGCTATGGCTACACCTTC. Amino acid sequence: CASSLLTGGYGYTF.